These 21 T cell receptor beta chains were all obtained from the same sample, sequenced in a study of cytotoxic CD8 clonotypes in ibrutinib-treated CLL. Using immunoSEQ multiplex PCR, the repertoire was profiled, and TCRdb retains in-frame clones only, with some absent. The sample consists of about 200,000 clones, roughly 73% of them appearing once. The material was PBMCs, obtained after 12 months of ibrutinib treatment. These receptor sequences come from a human donor with chronic lymphocytic leukemia.

V gene TRBV6-6 combines with J gene TRBJ2-7; TRBD1 aligns across 10 bases. This CDR3 has 14 amino acids. Unmatched junction bases numbered 8, after V lost 6 bases and J lost 6 bases. The V gene's germline CDR1 is MNHNY and CDR2 SVGAGI (reference sequence). The CDR3 DNA sequence: TGTGCCAGCAGACCTCGACAGGGGGCCGGCGAGCAGTACTTC. Its protein product is CASRPRQGAGEQYF.

This clone has a handful of counts. The V and J genes are TRBV2 and TRBJ2-2; a possible D gene is TRBD2 (5 bases). Germline CDR1 SNHLY, CDR2 FYNNEI. Trimming took off 6 bases at V and 1 base at J, with 6 bases between the two ends. The CDR3 spans 13 residues. The CDR3 here is CASRAVNTGELFF. The DNA for the CDR3 is TGTGCCAGCAGAGCGGTGAACACCGGGGAGCTGTTTTTT.

The V gene is TRBV6-1, the J gene TRBJ1-2; possibly TRBD1 for D (5 bases). Per the germline V gene, CDR1 is MNHNS and CDR2 is SASEGT. This CDR3 is built from 15 residues. Between the trimmed V and J ends, which lost 0 bases and 6 bases, there was a span of 14 bases. CDR3 loop: CASSEAGREGDGYTF. The CDR3 DNA reads as TGTGCCAGCAGTGAAGCGGGCAGGGAGGGAGATGGCTACACCTTC.

The CDR3 sequence is CASARASANTGELFF. The CDR3 bases are TGTGCCAGCGCCAGGGCATCTGCGAACACCGGGGAGCTGTTTTTT. V usage is TRBV18 and J usage is TRBJ2-2; weak D call: TRBD1 (5 bases). The V and J ends lost 8 bases and 0 bases respectively, with 13 bases between them. Germline V lookup: CDR1 KGHSH, CDR2 LQKENI. The CDR3 is 15 residues long.

The chain couples TRBV29-1 to TRBJ2-3, with D uncertain. Trimming removed 5 bases from V and 0 bases from J, with 9 bases in between. The CDR3 length is 13 residues. From germline, CDR1 is SQVTM and CDR2 ANQGSEA. The chain's CDR3 is CSVPKQSTDTQYF. CDR3 sequence (DNA): TGCAGCGTTCCGAAGCAGAGCACAGATACGCAGTATTTT.

The chain joins TRBV25-1 to TRBJ2-1, with no clear D. This CDR3 region has 15 residues. V gave up 1 base and J gave up 1 base, with 8 bases separating them. CDR1 and CDR2 from the germline V gene are MGHDK and SYGVNS. The CDR3, as DNA: TGTGCCAGCAGTGAATCGAAACTATCCTACAATGAGCAGTTCTTC. Its protein product is CASSESKLSYNEQFF.

The rearrangement links TRBV2 to TRBJ2-3; 13 nucleotides match TRBD2. Germline loops: CDR1 SNHLY, CDR2 FYNNEI. The V gene end was trimmed by 7 bases and the J gene end by 6 bases; junction bases not matched to a gene: 4. This CDR3 region has 14 residues. CDR3 sequence: CASNPTSGGDTQYF. The CDR3 bases are TGTGCCAGCAATCCGACTAGCGGGGGGGATACGCAGTATTTT.

The chain has TRBV2 and TRBJ2-7; tentatively, D is TRBD1 or TRBD2 (5 bases each). This CDR3 is 15 amino acids long. The germline V gene encodes CDR1 SNHLY and CDR2 FYNNEI. V lost 0 bases and J lost 3, with 12 bases in between. CDR3 loop: CASSEALRGNYEQYF. DNA of the CDR3: TGTGCCAGCAGTGAAGCGTTGAGGGGTAACTACGAGCAGTACTTC.

The V gene is TRBV6-4, the J gene TRBJ2-2, with D tentatively TRBD2 (6 bases). This CDR3 comprises 13 residues. CDR1 and CDR2 from the germline V gene are MRHNA and SNTAGT. Trimming took 6 bases from V and 8 from J, leaving 13 bases between them. The CDR3 here is CASRREPRGELFF. CDR3 sequence (DNA): TGTGCCAGCAGACGGGAGCCTCGAGGGGAGCTGTTTTTT.

The chain carries TRBV5-1 and TRBJ2-1; 7 positions agree with TRBD2. The CDR3 loop spans 15 amino acids. V was clipped by 2 bases and J by 3 bases; unmatched bases: 5. The germline gives CDR1 SGHRS, CDR2 YFSETQ. Here the CDR3 DNA reads TGCGCCAGCAGCTTAAGCGGGGTTTTCTACAATGAGCAGTTCTTC. The encoded protein is CASSLSGVFYNEQFF.

This rearrangement joins TRBV7-8 to TRBJ1-1; D remains ambiguous. CDR1 is SGHVS and CDR2 is FQNEAQ in the germline V gene. Trimming cost V 5 bases and J 3 bases, with 16 bases left between them. CDR3 size: 15 residues. This CDR3 reads CASSGRPRRDTEAFF. CDR3 bases: TGTGCCAGCAGCGGCCGACCTCGGAGGGACACTGAAGCTTTCTTT.

In its sample, this clone was seen once. J is TRBJ2-7 and V is TRBV5-1, with 9 bases matching TRBD2. This CDR3 is 14 amino acids long. CDR1 and CDR2 from the germline V gene are SGHRS and YFSETQ. V lost 3 bases, J lost 3 bases, and 4 bases stayed unmatched. The CDR3 sequence: CASSWGTSNYEQYF. CDR3 DNA: TGCGCCAGCAGCTGGGGGACTAGCAACTACGAGCAGTACTTC.

The chain joins TRBV4-1 to TRBJ1-2, with D uncertain. Looked up from germline, CDR1 is MGHRA and CDR2 is YSYEKL. Between the trimmed V and J ends, which lost 2 bases and 4 bases, there was a span of 8 bases. This CDR3 has 13 amino acids. CDR3 sequence reads: CASSQRDSYGYTF. As DNA, the CDR3 is TGCGCCAGCAGCCAAAGGGATAGCTATGGCTACACCTTC.

As regards this clone: Other DNA sequences in this sample translate to the same CDR3. The V and J genes are TRBV5-1 and TRBJ2-5; TRBD1 matches 7 bases. V lost 7 bases and J lost 1; bases outside the gene matches: 1. The CDR3 has 12 amino acids. Germline values: CDR1 SGHRS, CDR2 YFSETQ. CDR3 bases: TGCGCCAGCGGACAGGTCCAAGAGACCCAGTACTTC. This translates into CASGQVQETQYF.

The V and J genes are TRBV7-9 and TRBJ1-4, with 8 bases identical to TRBD1. V shed 11 bases and J 7 bases; nucleotides not matched to a gene: 12. CDR1 and CDR2 (germline): SEHNR, FQNEAQ (reference sequence). The CDR3 loop spans 14 amino acids. CDR3 in DNA: TGTGCCTCCCGAGGGGGGACAGGATTTGAAAAACTGTTTTTT. Protein: CASRGGTGFEKLFF.

The J gene is TRBJ2-7, the V gene TRBV5-1; no definite D call. This CDR3 has 15 residues. The germline V gene has CDR1 SGHRS and CDR2 YFSETQ. V was shortened by 0 bases and J by 7 bases, with 17 bases between the two germline ends. In DNA form, the CDR3 reads TGCGCCAGCAGCTTGGCAGCGAATCTTGTCCTGGAGCAGTACTTC. It is translated as CASSLAANLVLEQYF.

This CDR3 is CASSLRTGTLSSYEQYF. The CDR3 bases are TGTGCCAGCAGCTTAAGGACCGGGACCCTTAGCTCCTACGAGCAGTACTTC. V usage is TRBV7-8 and J usage is TRBJ2-7, with D possibly called TRBD1 or TRBD2 (5 bases each). The V end was cut by 2 bases, the J end by 0 bases, with 17 bases between. This CDR3 region has 17 residues. The V gene's germline CDR1 is SGHVS and CDR2 FQNEAQ.

V usage is TRBV9 and J usage is TRBJ1-2; a weak D match, TRBD1 (6 bases). Germline V CDR1 and CDR2: SGDLS, YYNGEE. The V end lost 4 bases, the J end lost 0 bases, and 10 bases lay between the germline ends. This CDR3 has 14 residues. The CDR3 nucleotides are TGTGCCAGCAGCACACAGGGAACTAACTATGGCTACACCTTC. Translation gives CASSTQGTNYGYTF.

This chain connects TRBV5-1 to TRBJ2-7; 9 nucleotides match TRBD2. V trimming: 4 bases; J trimming: 2 bases; junction bases outside the gene matches: 7. Germline lookup yields CDR1 SGHRS and CDR2 YFSETQ. The CDR3 length is 15 residues. In DNA form, the CDR3 reads TGCGCCAGCAGCAAACTAGCGGGCGCAACCTACGAGCAGTACTTC. Translating gives CASSKLAGATYEQYF.

V usage is TRBV7-8 and J usage is TRBJ2-7, with D possibly being TRBD2 (6 bases). The V end lost 5 bases, the J end lost 0 bases, and 20 bases lay between the germline ends. Germline V gene lookup returns CDR1 SGHVS and CDR2 FQNEAQ. The CDR3 runs to 17 residues. The CDR3, as DNA: TGTGCCAGCAGCCCCCCTGGCGGGGCCGGGATCTCCTACGAGCAGTACTTC. Its translation is CASSPPGGAGISYEQYF.

This clone turned up a few times. The gene calls are TRBV5-4 and TRBJ2-5; D unclear. Trimming took off 3 bases at V and 3 bases at J, with 3 bases between the two ends. The CDR3 is 11 amino acids. Germline CDR1 reads SGHNT; CDR2 reads YYREEE (reference sequence). Here the CDR3 DNA reads TGTGCCAGCAGCTACAAAGAGACCCAGTACTTC. Its protein product is CASSYKETQYF.